The clone carrying this T cell receptor (beta chain) appeared a single time. Its antigen is unknown. The sample comes from a study of cytomegalovirus exposure and HLA in healthy donors. Study-level results: Later examination showed HLA-associated TCR beta chains had greater clonal expansion than equally common others. It is likely that the observed cluster of highly shared sequence variants was a sequencing artifact.

V was clipped by 6 bases and J by 3 bases, with 12 bases between them. Per the germline V gene, CDR1 is MNHEY and CDR2 is SMNVEV (reference sequence). CDR3 size: 15 residues. Primers for the PCR totalled 60 Vbeta and 13 Jbeta. The assay was immunoSEQ multiplex PCR, and TCRdb's table has in-frame clones only and misses some. The sample yields around 160,000 clones, approximately 80% seen once. This sequence was found in a woman between 18 and 30 years old in good health and CMV-seronegative. The sample was PBMCs. The chain joins TRBV27 to TRBJ1-6; D gene unclear. As DNA, the CDR3 is TGTGCCAGCAGAAGCGGACGGATCTATAATTCACCCCTCCACTTT. Translating gives CASRSGRIYNSPLHF.